Each of the 15 T cell receptor beta chains below was sequenced from the same sample in a study of blood T cell repertoires in COVID-19 (dated by TCRdb to 2020 to 2021). Library method: the immunoSEQ multiplex PCR assay. Entries here come from immuneACCESS through TCRdb and include only in-frame sequences with V and J called. Some clones fail to appear in such tables; in the studies checked, an unresolved V gene covers under half of the shortfall, and the cause of the remainder is unknown. In this sample the table shows more than 350,000 clones, around 87% of which occur a single time. The top ten clonotypes cover over 9.5% of the sample. Specimen: peripheral blood. All receptors derive from a woman aged 25 to 45 with COVID-19, enrolled during active disease.

The chain has TRBV27 and TRBJ1-2, with 7 bases aligning to TRBD1. CDR3 size: 16 residues. Germline assignment: CDR1 MNHEY and CDR2 SMNVEV (reference sequence). Losses at the gene ends were 8 bases for V and 5 bases for J; bases not matched to a gene: 17. The CDR3 region has the DNA TGTGCCAGCGGCCGGAACCGGGACAGAGCTTTTTATGGCTACACCTTC. This gives the protein CASGRNRDRAFYGYTF.

V and J are TRBV2 and TRBJ1-5, with a weak D call TRBD1 (5 bases). CDR1 and CDR2 (germline): SNHLY, FYNNEI. Trimming shortened V by 6 bases and J by 0 bases, and 18 bases separated the two germline ends. There are 17 residues in the CDR3. CDR3 nucleotides: TGTGCCAGCAGGACTCAGGGAGGCGGCCATAGCAATCAGCCCCAGCATTTT. This encodes CASRTQGGGHSNQPQHF.

CDR3 nucleotide sequence: TGTGCCAGCAGAGGGGACACAGGGACGAAGTCCTACGAGCAGTACTTC. Protein product: CASRGDTGTKSYEQYF. This chain joins TRBV5-5 and TRBJ2-7; the D gene is possibly TRBD1 (6 bases). V lost 5 bases and J 1 base, leaving 19 bases between the germline ends. The CDR3 spans 16 residues. From germline, CDR1 is SGHKS and CDR2 YYEKEE (reference sequence).

This clone was seen once. The chain is built from TRBV7-9 and TRBJ2-5; 12 bases agree with TRBD2. The germline V gene has CDR1 SEHNR and CDR2 FQNEAQ (reference sequence). The V and J ends lost 5 bases and 4 bases, in that order; junction bases with no gene match: 5. The CDR3 contains 15 residues. CDR3 in DNA: TGTGCCAGCAGCCCTAGCGGGAGGGCTCGAGAGACCCAGTACTTC. This gives the protein CASSPSGRARETQYF. Supplemented by reference TRBV7-9 and TRBJ2-5, the full variable domain reads DTGVSQNPRHKITKRGQNVTFRCDPISEHNRLYWYRQTLGQGPEFLTYFQNEAQLEKSRLLSDRFSAERPKGSFSTLEIQRTEQGDSAMYLCASSPSGRARETQYFGPGTRLLVL.

This chain links TRBV5-1 with TRBJ2-7; 8 nucleotides line up with TRBD2. CDR3 length: 14 residues. Unmatched junction bases numbered 2, after V lost 1 base and J lost 2 bases. From germline, CDR1 is SGHRS and CDR2 YFSETQ. CDR3 sequence (DNA): TGCGCCAGCAGCTTGCGGGGACTAGCCTACGAGCAGTACTTC. It translates to CASSLRGLAYEQYF.

The rearrangement links TRBV6-5 to TRBJ2-2, with D possibly being TRBD1 (5 bases). The CDR3 length is 15 residues. From germline, CDR1 is MNHEY and CDR2 SVGAGI. Trimming pared 5 bases from V and 5 bases from J, leaving 15 bases between. CDR3 DNA sequence: TGTGCCAGCAGTCCTCAGGGTGTTGGGACCGGGGAGCTGTTTTTT. As protein: CASSPQGVGTGELFF.

The chain couples TRBV7-9 to TRBJ2-1; TRBD2 agrees at 9 bases. The length of the CDR3 is 15 residues. Germline lookup yields CDR1 SEHNR and CDR2 FQNEAQ (reference sequence). V lost 2 bases to trimming and J lost 8 bases; unmatched junction nucleotides: 7. The CDR3 sequence: CASSLMGLAAHEQFF. The CDR3 DNA reads TGTGCCAGCAGCTTAATGGGACTAGCTGCCCATGAGCAGTTCTTC.

The genes are TRBV9 and TRBJ2-1; tentatively, D is TRBD2 (6 bases). This CDR3 region has 15 residues. Germline V gene sequence: CDR1 SGDLS, CDR2 YYNGEE. Trimming took 4 bases from V and 6 from J, leaving 17 bases between them. CDR3 DNA sequence: TGTGCCAGCAGCCCCCGCCGGGACTCAGGCAATGAGCAGTTCTTC. It encodes CASSPRRDSGNEQFF.

The chain is built from TRBV6-4 and TRBJ2-3, with D unresolved. Trimming pared 2 bases from V and 0 bases from J, leaving 3 bases between. CDR1 and CDR2 (germline): MRHNA, SNTAGT. This CDR3 has 13 residues. CDR3 region: CASSDLSTDTQYF. The CDR3 DNA sequence: TGTGCCAGCAGTGACCTAAGCACAGATACGCAGTATTTT.

This sequence joins TRBV19 and TRBJ2-3, with 8 bases fitting TRBD2. The length of the CDR3 is 15 residues. V gave up 0 bases and J gave up 2 bases; unmatched junction bases: 1. CDR1 LNHDA and CDR2 SQIVND come from the germline V gene (reference sequence). CDR3 DNA: TGTGCCAGTAGTATAGAAGCGGGGGCCACAGATACGCAGTATTTT. Protein product: CASSIEAGATDTQYF.

V gene TRBV6-5 combines with J gene TRBJ1-1; D is possibly TRBD1 (5 bases). With 6 bases removed from V and 3 bases from J, the gap between germline ends came to 11 bases. The CDR3 extends over 13 amino acids. The germline V gene has CDR1 MNHEY and CDR2 SVGAGI. The CDR3 nucleotides read TGTGCCAGCAGGCGGACATCAGACACTGAAGCTTTCTTT. This gives the protein CASRRTSDTEAFF.

V and J are TRBV28 and TRBJ2-7, with D unclear. In germline, CDR1 is MDHEN, CDR2 SYDVKM. The CDR3 is made up of 13 amino acids. With 6 bases removed from V and 1 base from J, the gap between germline ends came to 10 bases. CDR3 in amino acids: CASSLRVSYEQYF. In DNA form, the CDR3 reads TGTGCCAGCAGCCTTCGGGTGTCCTACGAGCAGTACTTC.

This clone was picked up a small number of times. The chain recombines TRBV4-1 with TRBJ2-2; 7 bases align to TRBD1. The CDR3 has 16 residues. In germline, CDR1 is MGHRA, CDR2 YSYEKL. V shed 1 base, J shed 3 bases, and the junction held 5 bases outside the gene matches. In DNA, the CDR3 is TGCGCCAGCAGCCAAGGGGGGACAGTACACACCGGGGAGCTGTTTTTT. As protein: CASSQGGTVHTGELFF.

The chain employs TRBV9 and TRBJ2-7; 9 nucleotides line up with TRBD2. Germline CDR1 is SGDLS and CDR2 is YYNGEE. This CDR3 has 14 amino acids. The V and J ends lost 0 bases and 5 bases, in that order; junction bases with no gene match: 3. The CDR3 loop reads CASSVVAGVNEQYF. CDR3 nucleotide sequence: TGTGCCAGCAGCGTAGTAGCGGGAGTGAACGAGCAGTACTTC.

The gene calls are TRBV3-1 (or the pseudogene TRBV3-2) and TRBJ1-6, with a weak D call TRBD1 (5 bases). Between the trimmed V and J ends, which lost 0 bases and 1 base, there was a span of 19 bases. CDR1 and CDR2 (germline): LGHDT, YNNKEL (reference sequence). The CDR3 length is 20 residues. The chain's CDR3 is CASSQDFRGLIGSYNSPLHF. CDR3 bases: TGTGCCAGCAGCCAAGATTTCCGGGGGTTAATAGGGTCCTATAATTCACCCCTCCACTTT.